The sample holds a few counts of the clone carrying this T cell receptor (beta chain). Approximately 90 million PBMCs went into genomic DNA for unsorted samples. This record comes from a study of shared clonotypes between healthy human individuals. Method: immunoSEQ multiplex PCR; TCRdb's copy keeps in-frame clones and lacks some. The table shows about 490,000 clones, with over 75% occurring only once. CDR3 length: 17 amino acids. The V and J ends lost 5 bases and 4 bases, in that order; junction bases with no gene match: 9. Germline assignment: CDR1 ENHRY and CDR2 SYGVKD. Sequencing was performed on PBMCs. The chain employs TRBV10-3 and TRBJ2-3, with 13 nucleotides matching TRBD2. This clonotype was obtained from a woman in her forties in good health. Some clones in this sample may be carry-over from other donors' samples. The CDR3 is CAISQGGTSGTADTQYF. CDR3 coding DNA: TGTGCCATCAGTCAAGGGGGGACTAGCGGGACAGCAGATACGCAGTATTTT.